The rows below give T cell receptor beta chains drawn from one sample of a study of regulatory and conventional T cells in RAG deficiency. Measured with immunoSEQ multiplex PCR; TCRdb has only the in-frame clones, and not every one. The repertoire has approximately 30,000 clones, about 96% of them found once; the top ten carry about 0.36%. These data also formed part of another study, on regulatory T cells.

The sample comprised CD25- CD4+ T cells sorted from blood. Source of these receptors: a human donor in good health. The CDR3 runs from the conserved cysteine through the conserved F or W. D genes are given only for firm matches. Some rows have no size entry. The others give once, few or many, or a class for an expanded clone.

V gene: TRBV9; D gene: -; clone size: -; J gene: TRBJ1-1; CDR3 DNA: TGTGCCAGCAGCGTAGGTCGGTGGGGGGACACTGAAGCTTTCTTT; CDR3 protein: CASSVGRWGDTEAFF
V gene: TRBV30; D gene: TRBD2; clone size: once; J gene: TRBJ2-1; CDR3 DNA: TGTGCCTTCTCCGGCGGGGGGTCTTGGAATGAGCAGTTCTTC; CDR3 protein: CAFSGGGSWNEQFF
V gene: TRBV7-2; D gene: TRBD1; clone size: -; J gene: TRBJ1-6; CDR3 DNA: TGTGCCAGCAGCCGGCGAATACAGGGGGGGAATTCACCCCTCCACTTT; CDR3 protein: CASSRRIQGGNSPLHF
V gene: TRBV5-4; D gene: -; clone size: -; J gene: TRBJ2-5; CDR3 DNA: TGTGCCAGCAGCTCTGTCGGGCGGACTACCGAAGAGACCCAGTACTTC; CDR3 protein: CASSSVGRTTEETQYF
V gene: TRBV7-2; D gene: TRBD1; clone size: -; J gene: TRBJ1-5; CDR3 DNA: TGTGCCAGCAGCTTAGGGACAGGGAATCAGCCCCAGCATTTT; CDR3 protein: CASSLGTGNQPQHF
V gene: TRBV10-1; D gene: -; clone size: -; J gene: TRBJ2-7; CDR3 DNA: TGCGCCAGTTCAGGGACATTCACCTACGAGCAGTACTTC; CDR3 protein: CASSGTFTYEQYF
V gene: TRBV5-4; D gene: TRBD1; clone size: -; J gene: TRBJ1-1; CDR3 DNA: TGTGCCAGCAGCCAACGGAACAGGGGATTGAACACTGAAGCTTTCTTT; CDR3 protein: CASSQRNRGLNTEAFF
V gene: TRBV30; D gene: -; clone size: -; J gene: TRBJ1-6; CDR3 DNA: TGTGCCTGGAGGGAAACAAACTACTCCCCCCTCCACTTT; CDR3 protein: CAWRETNYSPLHF
V gene: TRBV30; D gene: TRBD2; clone size: -; J gene: TRBJ2-7; CDR3 DNA: TGTGCCTGGGAGACTAGCGGGAGGGCCCTCGGGGAGCAGTACTTC; CDR3 protein: CAWETSGRALGEQYF
V gene: TRBV19; D gene: -; clone size: -; J gene: TRBJ2-7; CDR3 DNA: TGTGCCAGTAGTATAGGCGAACGAACCCAATCCTACGAGCAGTACTTC; CDR3 protein: CASSIGERTQSYEQYF
V gene: TRBV7-8; D gene: -; clone size: -; J gene: TRBJ1-1; CDR3 DNA: TGTGCCAGCAGCTTTTCTTCCCCGAACACTGAAGCTTTCTTT; CDR3 protein: CASSFSSPNTEAFF
V gene: TRBV7-9; D gene: TRBD1; clone size: -; J gene: TRBJ1-1; CDR3 DNA: TGTGCCAGCAGCTTACAGACAGGGGTCACTGAAGCTTTCTTT; CDR3 protein: CASSLQTGVTEAFF
V gene: TRBV29-1; D gene: -; clone size: -; J gene: TRBJ2-3; CDR3 DNA: TGCAGCGTTGAAGATCGGAAGGGGAGCACAGATACGCAGTATTTT; CDR3 protein: CSVEDRKGSTDTQYF